This T cell receptor beta chain was found in a study of blood T cells in healthy people across ages. At the level of the study: The capture of about one barcoded beta molecule per two T cells was achieved by template switching.

Details on this clonotype: Its antigen is unknown.

Study-wide results and caveats: Unsorted PBMCs prevented conclusive naive versus antigen-experienced comparison.

PCR was performed a second time for roughly 6 to 12 cycles using a sample-barcoded 5' primer and a J-beta primer mix. TCRdb passed the 5' RACE reads through MiXCR, listing each CDR3 protein once. The data contain hundreds of thousands of distinct CDR3 sequences, around 21% of them singletons. The source is a man aged 65 to 85 in good health. The sequenced sample was blood.

The CDR3 here is CASSVAGLGDTQYF. CDR3 sequence (DNA): TGTGCCAGCAGCGTGGCGGGATTAGGAGATACGCAGTATTTT. The V gene is TRBV9, the J gene TRBJ2-3, with TRBD2 as a possible D gene (6 bases). Germline V gene data show CDR1 as SGDLS and CDR2 as YYNGEE. This CDR3 region has 14 residues. Trimming took 2 bases from V and 5 from J, leaving 12 bases between them. The full variable domain, completed using reference TRBV9 and TRBJ2-3, is DSGVTQTPKHLITATGQRVTLRCSPRSGDLSVYWYQQSLDQGLQFLIQYYNGEERAKGNILERFSAQQFPDLHSELNLSSLELGDSALYFCASSVAGLGDTQYFGPGTRLTVL.